This T cell receptor (beta chain) was captured by sequencing in a study of technical replicates of blood from a handful of donors. This table comes from immunoSEQ multiplex PCR, and its TCRdb copy is limited to in-frame clones, with some not included. The sample lists some 80,000 clones; roughly 92% were seen once. Source material: T cells isolated from PBMCs. The clonotype originates from a human donor in good health.

DNA for the CDR3: TGTGCCTGGAATTCAGACAGGGCGAACTACGAGCAGTACTTC. Encoded protein: CAWNSDRANYEQYF. The chain links TRBV30 to TRBJ2-7, with TRBD1 matching 7 bases. CDR1 and CDR2 (germline): GTSNPN, SVGIG (reference sequence). CDR3 length: 14 amino acids. Germline trimming cut 4 bases from V and 3 bases from J; bases unmatched to any gene: 9.